The source of this T cell receptor beta chain is a study of blood T cell repertoires in COVID-19 (dated by TCRdb to the early 2020s). In terms of the full investigation: Samples from collaborators originated in the United States, Italy and Spain and spanned both the acute and convalescent phases of COVID-19. HLA class I and class II types, where available, came from metadata supplied by the sample provider rather than from assay-based typing. The repertoires were released in a freely available public database intended as a resource for research on the immune response to SARS-CoV-2. The prospective study material was composed of cDNA or gDNA derived from T cells, B-cell-depleted T cells, or PBMCs. Samples came from the ongoing ImmuneRACE study (first 160 participants) plus 1,254 subjects from 6 global collaborators. The sample metadata nearly always contained a de-identified subject ID, COVID-19 status, age in years and sex. Deeply sampled blood TCRbeta repertoires from subjects exposed to, actively infected with, or recovered from COVID-19 were included in the dataset.

Enrolling through a virtual design, the prospective study's participants ranged in age from roughly 18 to 90 years and lived across about two dozen United States geographic areas. To assign participants to cohorts, the prospective study relied on clinical history that participants themselves reported in a screening survey and a study questionnaire. Recovered participants in ImmuneRACE Cohort 3 were defined by two consecutive negative NP/OP PCR tests, clearance by a healthcare professional, or resolution of symptoms. In the prospective study, whole blood, serum and a nasopharyngeal or oropharyngeal swab were collected from each participant by mobile phlebotomists. Participants in the prospective study had the option to provide additional blood draws and questionnaires over a roughly 2-month period. Blood samples from the prospective study were shipped frozen or at room temperature prior to DNA extraction.

TCRbeta CDR3 regions were amplified from genomic DNA by means of the immunoSEQ Assay, a bias-controlled multiplex PCR. The source study handled its data this way. Nucleated cell counts per sample were estimated from amplification of reference gene primers within the assay. To quantify the absolute abundance of each unique TCRbeta CDR3 rearrangement, sequence reads were collapsed and filtered. For each sample, productive Simpson clonality was calculated as the square root of Simpson's diversity index over productive rearrangements. Drawn from immuneACCESS, this table holds only the in-frame rearrangements with V and J called that TCRdb kept. Clones are partly lost; checked studies trace under half to an unresolved V gene and leave the rest unexplained. That table gives V, J and clone size, and the DNA gave D and trimming. This sample holds 430,000 or so clones; 70% to 90% were observed only once. The top ten clones comprise 1.5% to 2% of the sample.

Points the paper makes about the study in general: How much clinical and demographic metadata was included differed by source and by participant, and the metadata was provided uncurated.

The CDR3 goes from the cysteine to the phenylalanine over 15 residues. The read is trimmed to its CDR3 DNA, 45 bases read in frame from base 1. V and J lose 0 bases and 5 bases, and a span of 13 bases separates them. From the germline V gene, CDR1 is SGHAT and CDR2 is FQNNGV. To note about this clone: The antigen it binds to is not known. Base qualities are not at hand, and no much larger clone is one base apart.

This TCR was recovered from a middle-aged woman who had recovered from COVID-19. Material: PBMCs or T cells enriched from blood (not recorded which). The rearrangement combines TRBV11-2 with TRBJ1-2; 5 matching bases give a weak D call of TRBD1. Read as DNA, the sequence is TGTGCCAGCAGCTTAGATCCGGCAGGGCCTTATGGCTACACCTTC. Its coded protein is CASSLDPAGPYGYTF.